Listed here are 9 T cell receptor beta chains from one sample, sequenced in a study of blood T cell repertoires in COVID-19. Sequencing was performed with immunoSEQ multiplex PCR; in TCRdb, only in-frame clones are kept and a portion is missing. The table lists 120,000 to 150,000 clones, around 87% of them singletons, with roughly 6.1% in the top ten. Sequences were obtained from peripheral blood. These receptors originate from an elderly man with acute or convalescent COVID-19.

This clone was detected only once. The rearrangement uses TRBV19 and TRBJ2-1, with 8 nucleotides matching TRBD1. V lost 5 bases and J lost 3; bases outside the gene matches: 6. In germline, CDR1 is LNHDA, CDR2 SQIVND (reference sequence). The CDR3 contains 15 residues. The CDR3 loop is CASSRDRSIYNEQFF. The CDR3 DNA follows: TGTGCCAGTAGTCGGGACAGGAGCATCTACAATGAGCAGTTCTTC.

This chain uses TRBV2 with TRBJ1-1; 9 nucleotides align to TRBD1. Trimming took 4 bases from V and 5 from J; bases not matched to a gene: 8. Germline CDR1 and CDR2: SNHLY and FYNNEI. CDR3 length: 15 amino acids. The CDR3 nucleotides read TGTGCCAGCAGTGCCCGGGACAGGGTTGGGACTGAAGCTTTCTTT. It is translated as CASSARDRVGTEAFF.

The chain recombines TRBV7-8 with TRBJ2-4, with 8 bases fitting TRBD1. CDR1 is SGHVS and CDR2 is FQNEAQ in the germline V gene. V was pared by 5 bases and J by 4 bases, with 7 bases of the junction left unmatched. The CDR3 spans 15 residues. CDR3 sequence reads: CASSQSWDRKNIQYF. The CDR3, as DNA: TGTGCCAGCAGCCAGTCTTGGGACAGGAAAAACATTCAGTACTTC.

J is TRBJ1-1 and V is TRBV5-1, with a weak D call TRBD1 (6 bases). V was shortened by 4 bases and J by 7 bases, with 20 bases between the two germline ends. Germline V gene lookup returns CDR1 SGHRS and CDR2 YFSETQ. The CDR3 totals 15 residues. In DNA, the CDR3 is TGCGCCAGCAGCCACAGCGCCGGGACAACAAATGAAGCTTTCTTT. Protein: CASSHSAGTTNEAFF. The whole variable domain, filled in from reference TRBV5-1 and TRBJ1-1, reads KAGVTQTPRYLIKTRGQQVTLSCSPISGHRSVSWYQQTPGQGLQFLFEYFSETQRNKGNFPGRFSGRQFSNSRSEMNVSTLELGDSALYLCASSHSAGTTNEAFFGQGTRLTVV.

J is TRBJ1-5 and V is TRBV10-3, with 10 positions matching TRBD1. V shed 9 bases and J 7 bases; nucleotides not matched to a gene: 6. The CDR3 sequence is 13 residues long. CDR1 and CDR2 (germline): ENHRY, SYGVKD. DNA of the CDR3: TGTGCCATTTCCGGGACAGGGGACCAGCCCCAGCATTTT. Translated: CAISGTGDQPQHF.

The chain joins TRBV5-6 to TRBJ1-6; TRBD1 agrees at 7 bases. Germline V gene data show CDR1 as SGHDT and CDR2 as YYEEEE. The CDR3 covers 18 residues. The trim removed 3 bases at V and 4 bases at J, leaving 13 bases unmatched. In DNA, the CDR3 is TGTGCCAGCAGCTCGGGTCGTGTAGGGGGCTTATATAATTCACCCCTCCACTTT. It translates to CASSSGRVGGLYNSPLHF.

V gene TRBV27 combines with J gene TRBJ2-2, with 7 bases aligning to TRBD1. CDR1 is MNHEY, CDR2 SMNVEV, per germline (reference sequence). The CDR3 covers 14 residues. The junction had 6 bases not matched to a gene; V was cut back by 5 bases and J by 6 bases. In nucleotides, the CDR3 is TGTGCCAGCAGTCCCGGGACAGCCCCCGGGGAGCTGTTTTTT. As protein: CASSPGTAPGELFF.

Remarks on this clone: This sample also contains other DNA sequences that code for the same CDR3. This chain joins TRBV5-4 and TRBJ2-7; perhaps TRBD1 as D (6 bases). This CDR3 is built from 13 residues. V was clipped by 4 bases and J by 5 bases, with 13 bases between them. Germline V CDR1 and CDR2: SGHNT, YYREEE (reference sequence). This chain's CDR3 is CASSIATGHEQYF. Here the CDR3 DNA reads TGTGCCAGCAGCATCGCTACAGGGCACGAGCAGTACTTC.

The CDR3, as DNA: TGCGCCAGCAGCTGGGGGACAGGGGGGAATGAAAAACTGTTTTTT. It codes for CASSWGTGGNEKLFF. The chain links TRBV5-1 to TRBJ1-4; 11 bases map to TRBD1. With 3 bases clipped from V and 5 bases from J, the junction kept 3 bases outside the gene matches. Germline V gives CDR1 SGHRS, CDR2 YFSETQ. The CDR3 runs 15 residues.